Given below is one T cell receptor (beta chain) in context. Its matching antigen is unknown. cDNA came from about 0.46 to 1 ug RNA primed by random hexamers. The TCR beta CDR3 was amplified by immunoSEQ multiplex PCR across 54 Vbeta, 13 Jbeta. MiXCR, run by TCRdb on the immunoSEQ multiplex PCR reads, gives a single entry per CDR3 protein. The sample includes 130,000 to 150,000 distinct CDR3 sequences, approximately 96% of them seen just once. The data derive from a study of CD8 T cells in Susac syndrome. For the study at large: Among the Susac syndrome patients sequenced, five or six had active disease and roughly 8 were in remission. Broader study findings: The TCR sequencing and HLA analysis in the study involved a relatively small number of individuals, as the study acknowledged.

The diagnostic criteria were recently defined, and patients with Susac syndrome met them for definite or probable disease. Germline CDR1 LNHDA, CDR2 SQIVND (reference sequence). This CDR3 comprises 17 residues. After removal of 5 bases from V and 0 bases from J, the junction contained 5 bases not matched to a gene. The chain carries TRBV19 and TRBJ1-5; 12 bases agree with TRBD1. The TCR was taken from a human donor with Susac syndrome. Specimen: CD4+ T cells from PBMCs. The CDR3 DNA reads as TGTGCCAGTAGTTTCGGGACAGGGGGCTATAGCAATCAGCCCCAGCATTTT. Amino acids: CASSFGTGGYSNQPQHF. The full variable domain, its missing parts supplied by reference TRBV19 and TRBJ1-5, is DGGITQSPKYLFRKEGQNVTLSCEQNLNHDAMYWYRQDPGQGLRLIYYSQIVNDFQKGDIAEGYSVSREKKESFPLTVTSAQKNPTAFYLCASSFGTGGYSNQPQHFGDGTRLSIL.